A single sample gave rise to the 3 T cell receptor beta chains below, sequenced in a study of blood T cell repertoires in COVID-19. TCRdb's table, derived via immunoSEQ multiplex PCR, lists solely in-frame clones and lacks some. The sample has some 300,000 clones; around 90% are singletons. Sequenced input: PBMCs or T cells enriched from blood (not recorded which). The receptors originated from a woman aged 30 to 39 who had recovered from COVID-19.

Comments on this clone: This may come from a read error, since a much larger clone is one base off. V usage is TRBV27 and J usage is TRBJ1-3, with D uncertain. Germline CDR1 and CDR2: MNHEY and SMNVEV (reference sequence). V gave up 3 bases and J gave up 0 bases, with 3 bases separating them. The CDR3 covers 13 residues. The CDR3 reads CASSFLSGNTIYF. In DNA form, the CDR3 reads TGTGCCAGCAGTTTCCTCTCTGGAAACACCATATATTTT.

This clone was seen just once. This chain joins TRBV14 and TRBJ1-3, with D perhaps TRBD1 (5 bases). V gave up 4 bases and J gave up 2 bases, with 15 bases separating them. There are 16 residues in the CDR3. CDR1 and CDR2 from the germline V gene are SGHDN and FVKESK. The DNA for the CDR3 is TGTGCCAGCAGCCTCCTTGGGGCAGGGACTGGAAACACCATATATTTT. Translation gives CASSLLGAGTGNTIYF. The whole variable domain, filled in from reference TRBV14 and TRBJ1-3, reads EAGVTQFPSHSVIEKGQTVTLRCDPISGHDNLYWYRRVMGKEIKFLLHFVKESKQDESGMPNNRFLAERTGGTYSTLKVQPAELEDSGVYFCASSLLGAGTGNTIYFGEGSWLTVV.

This chain links TRBV27 with TRBJ1-2, with D unclear. V lost 6 bases, J lost 2 bases, and 13 bases lay in between. The CDR3 covers 14 residues. The germline V gene has CDR1 MNHEY and CDR2 SMNVEV (reference sequence). The CDR3 bases are TGTGCCAGCAGAACCACCAGGAGGAACTATGGCTACACCTTC. Translating it yields CASRTTRRNYGYTF.